Following are 21 T cell receptor beta chains from one sample sequenced in a study of blood T cell repertoires in COVID-19 (dated by TCRdb to 2018 to 2020). The library was produced with the immunoSEQ multiplex PCR assay. In TCRdb, the immuneACCESS table is reduced to in-frame sequences with V and J assigned. These tables do not hold every clone; where another copy was compared, an unresolved V gene accounts for under half, and the others remain unexplained. The sample yields under 110,000 clones; approximately 90% were counted once. Of the sample, 15% to 20% falls within the top ten clones. Material: peripheral blood. The receptors originated from a man aged 50-60 years with acute or convalescent COVID-19.

The chain links TRBV19 to TRBJ1-4; unclear D gene. CDR3 size: 14 residues. Germline V gene sequence: CDR1 LNHDA, CDR2 SQIVND (reference sequence). Trimming cost V 0 bases and J 10 bases, with 12 bases left between them. The CDR3 is CASSIETPPGKLFF. For the CDR3, the DNA is TGTGCCAGTAGTATAGAAACTCCTCCCGGAAAACTGTTTTTT.

The chain combines TRBV28 with TRBJ1-5; tentatively, D is TRBD1 (6 bases). Germline-derived CDR1 and CDR2 are MDHEN and SYDVKM. V was clipped by 8 bases and J by 6 bases, with 14 bases between them. The CDR3 consists of 13 residues. The DNA for the CDR3 is TGTGCCAGCGGGGGCAGGGGAAGTCAGCCCCAGCATTTT. Protein product: CASGGRGSQPQHF. Drawing the rest from reference TRBV28 and TRBJ1-5, the complete variable domain is DVKVTQSSRYLVKRTGEKVFLECVQDMDHENMFWYRQDPGLGLRLIYFSYDVKMKEKGDIPEGYSVSREKKERFSLILESASTNQTSMYLCASGGRGSQPQHFGDGTRLSIL.

The count of this clone is one. The chain recombines TRBV2 with TRBJ2-7; D is ambiguous. CDR3 length: 14 amino acids. Trimming cost V 6 bases and J 3 bases, with 15 bases left between them. Germline CDR1 and CDR2: SNHLY and FYNNEI. The chain's CDR3 is CASRQDTDYYEQYF. The CDR3 DNA is TGTGCCAGCAGACAAGACACGGATTACTACGAGCAGTACTTC. The full variable domain, rest sourced from reference TRBV2 and TRBJ2-7, is EPEVTQTPSHQVTQMGQEVILRCVPISNHLYFYWYRQILGQKVEFLVSFYNNEISEKSEIFDDQFSVERPDGSNFTLKIRSTKLEDSAMYFCASRQDTDYYEQYFGPGTRLTVT.

The chain couples TRBV4-2 to TRBJ2-1; 8 bases line up with TRBD1. Per the germline V gene, CDR1 is LGHNA and CDR2 is YNFKEQ. J gave up 10 bases and V 0 bases, and 14 bases lay outside the gene matches. This CDR3 region has 17 residues. CDR3 DNA sequence: TGTGCCAGCAGCCAAGATCTCGTCGGACAGGGAAGCCGGGAGCAGTTCTTC. Translating gives CASSQDLVGQGSREQFF.

V gene TRBV6-2 or TRBV6-3 combines with J gene TRBJ1-5, with 8 bases fitting TRBD1. This CDR3 is 14 amino acids long. Germline trimming cut 2 bases from V and 7 bases from J; bases unmatched to any gene: 4. The germline V gene encodes CDR1 MNHEY and CDR2 SVGEGT. CDR3 in amino acids: CASSYGQGEQPQHF. The DNA for the CDR3 is TGTGCCAGCAGTTACGGACAGGGTGAGCAGCCCCAGCATTTT.

V is TRBV6-2 or TRBV6-3 and J is TRBJ2-7, with 13 bases aligning to TRBD2. V dropped 2 bases and J dropped 3; count of bases not matched to a gene: 7. This CDR3 contains 17 residues. Looked up from germline, CDR1 is MNHEY and CDR2 is SVGEGT. CDR3 sequence: CASSYPRLAGGVYEQYF. The CDR3, as DNA: TGTGCCAGCAGTTACCCCCGACTAGCGGGGGGTGTCTACGAGCAGTACTTC.

This clone was observed a handful of times. The chain recombines TRBV19 with TRBJ2-7, with a weak D call TRBD1 (5 bases). Trimming removed 4 bases from V and 5 bases from J, with 12 bases in between. Germline V lookup: CDR1 LNHDA, CDR2 SQIVND (reference sequence). The CDR3 length is 13 residues. CDR3: CASSKGRGDEQYF. The CDR3 nucleotides are TGTGCCAGTAGTAAGGGTAGGGGCGACGAGCAGTACTTC.

This rearrangement joins TRBV5-1 to TRBJ1-2; D uncertain. Per germline, CDR1 SGHRS and CDR2 YFSETQ. CDR3 length: 13 amino acids. Deletions cut 2 bases from V and 2 bases from J, with 7 bases between. The CDR3 DNA sequence: TGCGCCAGCAGCTTAACAGAAAACTATGGCTACACCTTC. Translated, it gives CASSLTENYGYTF.

The chain combines TRBV6-1 with TRBJ2-2; 9 nucleotides match TRBD1. CDR3 length: 16 amino acids. CDR1 and CDR2 (germline): MNHNS, SASEGT. V dropped 4 bases and J dropped 5; count of bases not matched to a gene: 8. In nucleotides, the CDR3 is TGTGCCAGCAGTGCCACAGGGGGCCCGAGGACCGGGGAGCTGTTTTTT. Its translation is CASSATGGPRTGELFF.

The chain's CDR3 is CASSPNRNSPLHF. Here the CDR3 DNA reads TGTGCCAGCAGCCCAAACAGGAATTCACCCCTCCACTTT. This rearrangement joins TRBV7-3 to TRBJ1-6, with a possible D match to TRBD1 (5 bases). Trimming took off 5 bases at V and 7 bases at J, with 9 bases between the two ends. The CDR3 is 13 amino acids. The germline gives CDR1 SGHTA, CDR2 FQGTGA. Using reference TRBV7-3 and TRBJ1-6 for the parts outside the CDR3, the full variable domain is GAGVSQTPSNKVTEKGKYVELRCDPISGHTALYWYRQSLGQGPEFLIYFQGTGAADDSGLPNDRFFAVRPEGSVSTLKIQRTERGDSAVYLCASSPNRNSPLHFGNGTRLTVT.

V usage is TRBV9 and J usage is TRBJ1-6, with TRBD1 matching 7 bases. This CDR3 contains 15 residues. Trimming took 3 bases from V and 7 from J; bases not matched to a gene: 7. Germline CDR1 and CDR2: SGDLS and YYNGEE. DNA for the CDR3: TGTGCCAGCAGCGCCGCCGGGACAGACAATTCACCCCTCCACTTT. Translated: CASSAAGTDNSPLHF.

The V and J genes are TRBV4-3 and TRBJ2-4, with D possibly being TRBD2 (5 bases). The ends were cut back, 0 bases at V and 3 bases at J, with 9 bases in the middle. CDR1 and CDR2 (germline): LGHNA, YSLEER. The CDR3 extends over 15 amino acids. The DNA for the CDR3 is TGCGCCAGCAGCCAAGATTCGGGATACAAAAACATTCAGTACTTC. Protein: CASSQDSGYKNIQYF.

This clone has just one count. The chain links TRBV5-1 to TRBJ2-7; 12 bases are shared with TRBD2. The CDR3 extends over 16 amino acids. V shed 3 bases, J shed 0 bases, and the junction held 4 bases outside the gene matches. Per the germline V gene, CDR1 is SGHRS and CDR2 is YFSETQ. For the CDR3, the DNA is TGCGCCAGCAGCTCGGGACTAGCGGGCAACTCCTACGAGCAGTACTTC. Encoded protein: CASSSGLAGNSYEQYF. The variable domain in full, completed from reference TRBV5-1 and TRBJ2-7, reads KAGVTQTPRYLIKTRGQQVTLSCSPISGHRSVSWYQQTPGQGLQFLFEYFSETQRNKGNFPGRFSGRQFSNSRSEMNVSTLELGDSALYLCASSSGLAGNSYEQYFGPGTRLTVT.

This clone was picked up one time. The CDR3 bases are TGTGCCAGCAGCCCGGACAGACAGATCAATCAGCCCCAGCATTTT. Protein product: CASSPDRQINQPQHF. The chain recombines TRBV3-1 (or the pseudogene TRBV3-2) with TRBJ1-5; D possibly corresponds to TRBD1 (6 bases). The V and J ends lost 4 bases and 3 bases respectively, with 13 bases between them. CDR3 length: 15 residues. The germline gives CDR1 LGHDT, CDR2 YNNKEL (reference sequence).

The V gene is TRBV4-1, the J gene TRBJ2-5; 9 positions match TRBD1. Per the germline V gene, CDR1 is MGHRA and CDR2 is YSYEKL. This CDR3 spans 18 amino acids. With 3 bases clipped from V and 0 bases from J, the junction kept 11 bases outside the gene matches. The CDR3 spells CASSQVPLDRGHQETQYF. In nucleotides, the CDR3 is TGCGCCAGCAGCCAGGTACCCTTGGACAGGGGTCACCAAGAGACCCAGTACTTC.

This chain's CDR3 is CASSPGQGPRKLFF. Written as DNA, the CDR3 is TGTGCCAGCAGCCCGGGACAGGGCCCCCGAAAACTGTTTTTT. The V call is TRBV3-1 (or the pseudogene TRBV3-2), the J call TRBJ1-4; 9 bases line up with TRBD1. V lost 4 bases, J lost 10 bases, and 7 bases stayed unmatched. CDR1 and CDR2 from the germline V gene are LGHDT and YNNKEL (reference sequence). CDR3 size: 14 residues.

This chain connects TRBV24-1 to TRBJ2-1; TRBD2 aligns across 10 bases. The CDR3 is made up of 14 amino acids. After removal of 7 bases from V and 10 bases from J, the junction contained 9 bases not matched to a gene. Germline assignment: CDR1 KGHDR and CDR2 SFDVKD. This chain's CDR3 is CATSPRTSGVEQFF. For the CDR3, the DNA is TGTGCCACCAGCCCCAGGACTAGCGGAGTAGAGCAGTTCTTC.

The chain joins TRBV3-1 (or the pseudogene TRBV3-2) to TRBJ2-7; TRBD1 matches at 9 bases. V lost 6 bases to trimming and J lost 3 bases; unmatched junction nucleotides: 9. The CDR3 loop spans 15 amino acids. The germline gives CDR1 LGHDT, CDR2 YNNKEL (reference sequence). CDR3 amino acids: CASRPGTGSVYEQYF. DNA of the CDR3: TGTGCCAGCAGGCCCGGGACAGGGTCGGTCTACGAGCAGTACTTC.

The chain couples TRBV6-1 to TRBJ1-5; TRBD1 is a possible D gene (5 bases). Trimming pared 1 base from V and 2 bases from J, leaving 9 bases between. CDR3 length: 15 amino acids. CDR1 MNHNS and CDR2 SASEGT come from the germline V gene. This chain's CDR3 is CASSEGSTGNQPQHF. The CDR3 DNA reads as TGTGCCAGCAGTGAAGGCTCGACAGGCAATCAGCCCCAGCATTTT.

The J gene is TRBJ1-5, the V gene TRBV6-5; D perhaps matches TRBD1 (5 bases). CDR1 MNHEY and CDR2 SVGAGI come from the germline V gene. The CDR3 has 15 residues. Deletions cut 5 bases from V and 5 bases from J, with 16 bases between. The CDR3, as DNA: TGTGCCAGCAGTCCCCTAATGTGGGGGGATCAGCCCCAGCATTTT. Translation gives CASSPLMWGDQPQHF.

The chain couples TRBV18 to TRBJ2-4, with 7 bases that match TRBD2. Germline-derived CDR1 and CDR2 are KGHSH and LQKENI. The ends lost 2 bases at V and 7 bases at J; junction bases unmatched: 5. CDR3 length: 14 residues. The CDR3 protein is CASSPGAGLNIQYF. CDR3 coding DNA: TGTGCCAGCTCACCAGGAGCGGGGTTGAACATTCAGTACTTC.